The clone carrying this TCR beta chain was counted a single time. This sample was included in a study of B cell selection in AIRE deficiency. Sequencing used immunoSEQ multiplex PCR; TCRdb keeps in-frame clones, though not all of them. The data contain about 14,000 clones, 85% to 95% of them singletons. The regulatory T cell sort gate was CD4+CD25hiCD127low/negative. Trimming left V 6 bases short and J 0 bases short, with 12 bases between. The CDR3 is made up of 15 amino acids. Germline V CDR1 and CDR2: LNHDA, SQIVND (reference sequence). Sequencing was done on a sample of Tregs sorted from PBMCs. The genes are TRBV19 and TRBJ2-4, with a weak D call TRBD1 (6 bases). This clonotype was sampled from a human donor with AIRE deficiency. CDR3 coding DNA: TGTGCCAGTAGCCTACAGGGCCCAGCCAAAAACATTCAGTACTTC. It specifies CASSLQGPAKNIQYF.